This entry is about one TCR beta chain. Its antigen remains unknown. Method: immunoSEQ multiplex PCR; TCRdb's copy keeps in-frame clones and lacks some. In the table there are more than 80,000 clones, under 90% of which are singletons. The sample belongs to a study of radiotherapy plus CTLA-4 blockade in lung cancer. Regarding the study as a whole: Researchers report tumor-derived TCR clones expanding in blood after radiotherapy plus ipilimumab.

Germline CDR1 reads SGDLS; CDR2 reads YYNGEE. V was shortened by 0 bases and J by 0 bases, with 8 bases between the two germline ends. The length of the CDR3 is 15 residues. The sequence was obtained from a human donor with non-small cell lung cancer that progressed on radiotherapy plus ipilimumab. Some clones in this sample may be carry-over from other donors' samples. The material sequenced was peripheral blood, taken from a patient treated with radiotherapy plus ipilimumab. The chain uses TRBV9 and TRBJ2-3, with D tentatively TRBD2 (5 bases). CDR3 sequence: CASSVVATSTDTQYF. The CDR3 DNA is TGTGCCAGCAGCGTAGTAGCGACTAGCACAGATACGCAGTATTTT.